The rows below give T cell receptor beta chains drawn from one sample of a study of T cells in Graves' hyperthyroidism and ophthalmopathy. TCRdb fed the multiplex PCR reads into MiXCR, producing one record per CDR3 protein. This table holds approximately 400,000 distinct CDR3 sequences, approximately 14% found once. The sample comprised blood. Every receptor here comes from a woman aged 25 to 39 with Graves' ophthalmopathy. CDR3s include the opening cysteine and the closing phenylalanine or tryptophan. D genes are given only for firm matches. Clone size is not always given. Where it is, it says once, few, many or a class for expanded clones.

clone_size | j_call | cdr3_length | d_call | v_call | cdr3_nt | cdr3_aa
few | TRBJ1-6 | 13 | . | TRBV20-1 | TGCAGTGCTAGAAGAGGAGATAATTCACCCCTCCACTTT | CSARRGDNSPLHF
many | TRBJ1-1 | 13 | . | TRBV11-2 | TGTGCCAGCAGCTTGATGAAGAACACTGAAGCTTTCTTT | CASSLMKNTEAFF
. | TRBJ2-3 | 16 | . | TRBV6-1 | TGTGCCAGCCGAGAGGGGACACGGGAAGACACAGATACGCAGTATTTT | CASREGTREDTDTQYF
many | TRBJ1-1 | 15 | TRBD1 | TRBV28 | TGTGCCAGCAGTTTTTGGGACAGACGGAACACTGAAGCTTTCTTT | CASSFWDRRNTEAFF
many | TRBJ1-5 | 14 | . | TRBV3-1 | TGTGCCAGCAGCCAAGGAGGGAGCAATCAGCCCCAGCATTTT | CASSQGGSNQPQHF
few | TRBJ1-2 | 14 | TRBD1 | TRBV12-3/TRBV12-4 | TGTGCCAGCAGTCATACAGGGGGCGTAAATGGCTACACCTTC | CASSHTGGVNGYTF
few | TRBJ2-3 | 14 | . | TRBV9 | TGTGCCAGCAGCGTATTCGATTGGACAGATACGCAGTATTTT | CASSVFDWTDTQYF
many | TRBJ2-5 | 18 | TRBD1 | TRBV20-1 | TGCAGTGCTAGACCCCCGGACTGGGGGACAGGGGCTGGTGAGACCCAGTACTTC | CSARPPDWGTGAGETQYF
many | TRBJ1-2 | 14 | . | TRBV7-9 | TGTGCCGTCAAGATCGGGGACACTTACTATGGCTACACCTTC | CAVKIGDTYYGYTF
many | TRBJ2-7 | 15 | . | TRBV11-2 | TGTGCCAGCAGCTTAGATCGCAAATGGCCCTACGAGCAGTACTTC | CASSLDRKWPYEQYF
many | TRBJ2-3 | 10 | . | TRBV6-1 | TGTGCCAGCCAAGGAGATACGCAGTATTTT | CASQGDTQYF
many | TRBJ2-3 | 15 | TRBD2 | TRBV7-6 | TGTGCCAGCAGCTTAGGGACTAGCGGGGATGATACGCAGTATTTT | CASSLGTSGDDTQYF
. | TRBJ2-7 | 11 | . | TRBV2 | TGTGCCACAGGGGTACTCGTCGAGCAGTACTTC | CATGVLVEQYF
. | TRBJ1-5 | 12 | . | TRBV19 | TGTGCCAGTAGTATTTTCGGTCAGCCCCAGCATTTT | CASSIFGQPQHF
many | TRBJ2-3 | 13 | . | TRBV12-3/TRBV12-4 | TGTGCCAGCAGTTTAGTTGGCATAGATACGCAGTATTTT | CASSLVGIDTQYF
many | TRBJ2-1 | 15 | TRBD1 | TRBV3-1 | TGTGCCAGCAGAGAAGGGGGCGCCCAATACAATGAGCAGTTCTTC | CASREGGAQYNEQFF
many | TRBJ1-5 | 14 | . | TRBV6-5 | TGTGCCAGCAGTTACTCCAACAGCAATCAGCCCCAGCATTTT | CASSYSNSNQPQHF
few | TRBJ1-1 | 18 | . | TRBV6-5 | TGTGCCAGCAGTTCCTTTCATATTTACAGGGTTATCGGCACTGAAGCTTTCTTT | CASSSFHIYRVIGTEAFF
many | TRBJ1-2 | 15 | . | TRBV30 | TGTGCCTGGACGCCGCAGGTATCCTATCACTATGGCTACACCTTC | CAWTPQVSYHYGYTF
few | TRBJ1-6 | 15 | . | TRBV29-1 | TGCAGCGTTGTGACAGGCTCGGCCAGTAATTCACCCCTCCACTTT | CSVVTGSASNSPLHF
. | TRBJ1-3 | 18 | TRBD1 | TRBV15 | TGTGCCACCAGCAGGGCCGGGACAGCTCCAACCTCTGGAAACACCATATATTTT | CATSRAGTAPTSGNTIYF
many | TRBJ2-3 | 16 | TRBD2 | TRBV27 | TGTGCCAGCAGTGCCACTAGCGGGTGGAGCACAGATACGCAGTATTTT | CASSATSGWSTDTQYF
many | TRBJ2-7 | 16 | . | TRBV5-6 | TGTGCCAGCAGCGCGGCCCGGGGCGGCCCCTTCGGGGAGCAGTACTTC | CASSAARGGPFGEQYF
many | TRBJ2-7 | 14 | TRBD1 | TRBV28 | TGTGCCAGCAGCACGGACAGGGGATACCACGAGCAGTACTTC | CASSTDRGYHEQYF
many | TRBJ2-6 | 19 | . | TRBV3-1 | TGTGCCAGCAGCCAAGGCCTACGTCGTGTTGGCTCTGGGGCCAACGTCCTGACTTTC | CASSQGLRRVGSGANVLTF
many | TRBJ1-1 | 14 | . | TRBV12-3/TRBV12-4 | TGTGCCAGCAGTTTATTCGACGGAAACACTGAAGCTTTCTTT | CASSLFDGNTEAFF
many | TRBJ1-5 | 14 | . | TRBV20-1 | TGCAGTGGTTCCGGGGGGCATAGCAATCAGCCCCAGCATTTT | CSGSGGHSNQPQHF
few | TRBJ2-7 | 14 | TRBD2 | TRBV24-1 | TGTGCCACCAGTGAAGGCGATTGGGGGGGCGAGCAGTACTTC | CATSEGDWGGEQYF
many | TRBJ2-7 | 13 | . | TRBV18 | TGTGCCAGCTCACCACCGTCCCAGACCGAGCAGTACTTC | CASSPPSQTEQYF
few | TRBJ1-6 | 15 | . | TRBV7-8 | TGTGCCAGCAGTCCAAGAGGACACCCGAACCGGCCCCTCCACTTT | CASSPRGHPNRPLHF
many | TRBJ1-6 | 14 | . | TRBV3-1 | TGTGCCAGCAGCCAAGATTCCTGGACGTCACCCCTCCACTTT | CASSQDSWTSPLHF
. | TRBJ1-6 | 19 | TRBD1 | TRBV20-1 | TGCAGTGCCGAAAACGGCCCCGGGACAGGACGAAACTATAATTCACCCCTCCACTTT | CSAENGPGTGRNYNSPLHF
few | TRBJ2-1 | 12 | . | TRBV6-5 | TGTGCCAGCAGTTACTCTGGCTGGGGGTGGTTCTTC | CASSYSGWGWFF
few | TRBJ1-6 | 13 | . | TRBV9 | TGTGCCAGCAGCGGGGGGGTTTTGACACCCCTCCACTTT | CASSGGVLTPLHF
few | TRBJ2-3 | 12 | TRBD2 | TRBV14 | TGTGCCACCGGGACTAGCTTAGATACGCAGTATTTT | CATGTSLDTQYF
many | TRBJ2-3 | 14 | . | TRBV14 | TGTGCCAGCAGCGCATCGTCGACCACAGATACGCAGTATTTT | CASSASSTTDTQYF
many | TRBJ1-2 | 15 | . | TRBV12-3/TRBV12-4 | TGTGCCAGCGGTCCGGGTACGCTACCTGGGGGGGGCTACACCTTC | CASGPGTLPGGGYTF
many | TRBJ1-6 | 13 | . | TRBV5-6 | TGTGCCAGCAGCTTCTCCTATAATTCACCCCTCCACTTT | CASSFSYNSPLHF